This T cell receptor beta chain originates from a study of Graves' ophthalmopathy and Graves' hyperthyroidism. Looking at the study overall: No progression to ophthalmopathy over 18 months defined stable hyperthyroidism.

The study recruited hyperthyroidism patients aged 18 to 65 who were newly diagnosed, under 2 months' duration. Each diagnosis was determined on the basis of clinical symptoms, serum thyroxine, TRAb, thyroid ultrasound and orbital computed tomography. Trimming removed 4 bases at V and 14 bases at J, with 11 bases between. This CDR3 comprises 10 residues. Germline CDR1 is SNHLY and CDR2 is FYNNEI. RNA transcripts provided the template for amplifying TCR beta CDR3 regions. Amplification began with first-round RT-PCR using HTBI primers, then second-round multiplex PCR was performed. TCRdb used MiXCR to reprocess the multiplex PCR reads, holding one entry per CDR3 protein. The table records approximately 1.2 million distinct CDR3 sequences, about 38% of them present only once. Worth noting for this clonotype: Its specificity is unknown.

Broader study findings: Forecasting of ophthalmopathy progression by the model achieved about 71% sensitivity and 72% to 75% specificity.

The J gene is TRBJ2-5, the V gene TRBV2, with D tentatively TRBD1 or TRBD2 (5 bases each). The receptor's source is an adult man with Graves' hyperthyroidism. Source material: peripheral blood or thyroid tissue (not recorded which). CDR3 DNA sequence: TGTGCCAGCAGTGTGGGACGATTATACTTC. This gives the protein CASSVGRLYF.